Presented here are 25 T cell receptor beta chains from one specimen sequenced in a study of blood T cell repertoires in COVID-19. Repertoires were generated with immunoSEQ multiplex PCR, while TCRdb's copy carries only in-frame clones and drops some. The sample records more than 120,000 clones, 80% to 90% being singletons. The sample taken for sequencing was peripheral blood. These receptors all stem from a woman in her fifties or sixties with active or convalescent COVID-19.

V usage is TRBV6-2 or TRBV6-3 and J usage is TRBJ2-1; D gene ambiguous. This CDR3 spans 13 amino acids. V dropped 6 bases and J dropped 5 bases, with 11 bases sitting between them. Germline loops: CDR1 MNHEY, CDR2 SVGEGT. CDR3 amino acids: CASSSTRHNEQFF. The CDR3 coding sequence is TGTGCCAGCAGCTCCACGCGTCACAATGAGCAGTTCTTC.

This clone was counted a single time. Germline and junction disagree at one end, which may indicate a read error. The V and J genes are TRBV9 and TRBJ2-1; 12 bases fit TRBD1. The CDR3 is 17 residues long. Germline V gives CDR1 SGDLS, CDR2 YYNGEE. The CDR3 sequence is CASSSRPGTGGYDEQFF. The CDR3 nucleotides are TGTGCCAGCAGCTCCCGTCCCGGGACAGGGGGCTACGATGAGCAGTTCTTC.

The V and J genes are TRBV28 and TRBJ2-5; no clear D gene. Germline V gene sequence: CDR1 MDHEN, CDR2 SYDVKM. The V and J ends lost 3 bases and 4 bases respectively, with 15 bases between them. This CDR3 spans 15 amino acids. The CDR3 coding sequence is TGTGCCAGCAGTTTTAGTTCTTTCACGGGAGAGACCCAGTACTTC. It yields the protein CASSFSSFTGETQYF.

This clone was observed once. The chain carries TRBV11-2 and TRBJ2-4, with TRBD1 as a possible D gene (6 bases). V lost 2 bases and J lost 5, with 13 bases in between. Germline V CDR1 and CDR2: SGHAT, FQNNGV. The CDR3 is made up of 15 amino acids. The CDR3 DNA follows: TGTGCCAGCAGCTTATCCCAGGGGTATCAAAACATTCAGTACTTC. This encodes CASSLSQGYQNIQYF.

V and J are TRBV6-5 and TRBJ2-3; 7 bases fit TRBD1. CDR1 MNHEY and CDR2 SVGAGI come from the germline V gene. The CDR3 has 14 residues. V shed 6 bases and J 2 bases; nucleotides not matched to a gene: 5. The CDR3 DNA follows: TGTGCCAGCAGACGACAGGGACACACAGATACGCAGTATTTT. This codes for CASRRQGHTDTQYF.

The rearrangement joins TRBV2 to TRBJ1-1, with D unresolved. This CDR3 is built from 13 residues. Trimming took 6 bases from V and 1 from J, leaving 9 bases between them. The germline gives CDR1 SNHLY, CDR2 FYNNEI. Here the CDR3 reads CASRADKNTEAFF. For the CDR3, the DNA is TGTGCCAGCAGAGCTGACAAGAACACTGAAGCTTTCTTT.

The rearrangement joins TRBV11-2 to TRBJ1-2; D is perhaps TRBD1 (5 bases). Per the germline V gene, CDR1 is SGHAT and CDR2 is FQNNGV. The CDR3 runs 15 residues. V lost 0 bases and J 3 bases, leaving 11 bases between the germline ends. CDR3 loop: CASSLDSYRHYGYTF. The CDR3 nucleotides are TGTGCCAGCAGCTTAGATTCGTACAGGCACTATGGCTACACCTTC.

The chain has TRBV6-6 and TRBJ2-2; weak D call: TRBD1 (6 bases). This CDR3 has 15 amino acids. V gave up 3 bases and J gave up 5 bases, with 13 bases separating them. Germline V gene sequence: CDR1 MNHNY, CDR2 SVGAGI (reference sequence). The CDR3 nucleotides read TGTGCCAGCAGTTATAGGCAGGGGAAAACCGGGGAGCTGTTTTTT. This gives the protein CASSYRQGKTGELFF.

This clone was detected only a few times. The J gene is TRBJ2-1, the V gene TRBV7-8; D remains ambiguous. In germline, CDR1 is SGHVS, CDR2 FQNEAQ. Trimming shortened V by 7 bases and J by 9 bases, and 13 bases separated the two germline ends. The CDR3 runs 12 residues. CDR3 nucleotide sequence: TGTGCCAGCACGAGGTCCGCCGGTGAGCAGTTCTTC. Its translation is CASTRSAGEQFF.

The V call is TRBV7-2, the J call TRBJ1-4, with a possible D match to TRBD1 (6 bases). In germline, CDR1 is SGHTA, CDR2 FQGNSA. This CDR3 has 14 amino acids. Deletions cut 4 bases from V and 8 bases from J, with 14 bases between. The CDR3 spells CASSSTGYEEKLFF. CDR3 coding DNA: TGTGCCAGCAGCTCGACAGGCTACGAAGAAAAACTGTTTTTT.

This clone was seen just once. CDR3 residues: CASSRGDINQPQHF. The CDR3 DNA sequence: TGTGCCAGCAGTCGGGGGGACATCAATCAGCCCCAGCATTTT. The chain carries TRBV6-5 and TRBJ1-5, with a weak D call TRBD1 (6 bases). This CDR3 region has 14 residues. Trimming cost V 5 bases and J 3 bases, with 11 bases left between them. The germline gives CDR1 MNHEY, CDR2 SVGAGI.

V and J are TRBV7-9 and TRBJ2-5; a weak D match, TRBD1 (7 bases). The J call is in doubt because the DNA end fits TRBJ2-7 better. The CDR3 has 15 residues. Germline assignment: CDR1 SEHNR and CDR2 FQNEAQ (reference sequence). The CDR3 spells CASSWGGQVNYEQYF. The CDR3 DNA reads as TGTGCCAGCAGTTGGGGAGGACAGGTGAACTACGAGCAGTACTTC.

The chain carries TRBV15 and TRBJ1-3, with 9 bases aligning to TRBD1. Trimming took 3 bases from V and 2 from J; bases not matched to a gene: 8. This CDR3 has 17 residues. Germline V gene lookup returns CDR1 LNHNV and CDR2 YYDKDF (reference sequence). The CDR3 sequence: CATSRDRGRATGNTIYF. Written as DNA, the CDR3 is TGTGCCACCAGCAGGGACAGGGGAAGGGCGACTGGAAACACCATATATTTT.

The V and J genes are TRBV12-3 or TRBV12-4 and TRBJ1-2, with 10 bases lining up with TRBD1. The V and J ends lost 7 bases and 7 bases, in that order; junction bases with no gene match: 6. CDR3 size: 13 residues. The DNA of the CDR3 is TGTGCCAGCACGGTCGGGACAGGGGTTGGCTACACCTTC. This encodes CASTVGTGVGYTF.

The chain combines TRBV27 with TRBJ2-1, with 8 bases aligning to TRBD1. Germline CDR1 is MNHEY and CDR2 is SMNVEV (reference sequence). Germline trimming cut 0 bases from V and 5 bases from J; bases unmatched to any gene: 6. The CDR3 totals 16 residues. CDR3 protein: CASSLSGQARNNEQFF. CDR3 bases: TGTGCCAGCAGTTTATCGGGACAGGCTAGAAACAATGAGCAGTTCTTC.

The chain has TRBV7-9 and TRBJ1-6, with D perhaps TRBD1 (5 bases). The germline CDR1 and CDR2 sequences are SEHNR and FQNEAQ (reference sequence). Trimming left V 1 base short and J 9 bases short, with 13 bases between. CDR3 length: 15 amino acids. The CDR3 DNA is TGTGCCAGCAGCTTAGACGGTTTGGGGGGTTCACCCCTCCACTTT. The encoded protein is CASSLDGLGGSPLHF.

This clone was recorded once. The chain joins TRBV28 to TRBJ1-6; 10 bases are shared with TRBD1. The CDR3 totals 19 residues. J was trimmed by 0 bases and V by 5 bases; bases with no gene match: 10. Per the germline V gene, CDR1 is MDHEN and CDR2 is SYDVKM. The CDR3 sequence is CASSGTDRGKASYNSPLHF. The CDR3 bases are TGTGCCAGCAGTGGTACGGACAGGGGGAAAGCCTCCTATAATTCACCCCTCCACTTT.

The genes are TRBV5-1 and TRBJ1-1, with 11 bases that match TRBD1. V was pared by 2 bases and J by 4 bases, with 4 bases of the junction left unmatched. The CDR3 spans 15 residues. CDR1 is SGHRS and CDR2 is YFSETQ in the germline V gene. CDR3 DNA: TGCGCCAGCAGCTTTGGGACAGGGGGTGGCACTGAAGCTTTCTTT. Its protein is CASSFGTGGGTEAFF.

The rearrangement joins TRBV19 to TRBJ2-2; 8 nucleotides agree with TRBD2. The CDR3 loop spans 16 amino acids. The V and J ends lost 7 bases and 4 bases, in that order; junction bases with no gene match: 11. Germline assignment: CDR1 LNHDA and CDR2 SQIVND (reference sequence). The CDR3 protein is CASILGAGVRTGELFF. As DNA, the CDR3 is TGTGCCAGTATTTTAGGAGCGGGAGTGCGCACCGGGGAGCTGTTTTTT.

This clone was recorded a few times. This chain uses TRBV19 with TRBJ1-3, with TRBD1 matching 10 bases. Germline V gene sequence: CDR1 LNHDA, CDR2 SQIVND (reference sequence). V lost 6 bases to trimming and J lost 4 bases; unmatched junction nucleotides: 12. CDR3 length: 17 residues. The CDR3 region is CASRSVAPGQGGNTIYF. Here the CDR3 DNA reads TGTGCCAGTAGGAGCGTCGCCCCGGGACAGGGGGGAAACACCATATATTTT.

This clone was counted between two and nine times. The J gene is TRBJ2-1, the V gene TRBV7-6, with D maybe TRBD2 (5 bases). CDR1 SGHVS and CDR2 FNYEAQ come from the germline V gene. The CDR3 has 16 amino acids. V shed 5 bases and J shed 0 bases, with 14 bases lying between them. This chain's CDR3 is CASSPSSVLSYNEQFF. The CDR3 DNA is TGTGCCAGCAGCCCGAGTAGCGTTCTCTCCTACAATGAGCAGTTCTTC.

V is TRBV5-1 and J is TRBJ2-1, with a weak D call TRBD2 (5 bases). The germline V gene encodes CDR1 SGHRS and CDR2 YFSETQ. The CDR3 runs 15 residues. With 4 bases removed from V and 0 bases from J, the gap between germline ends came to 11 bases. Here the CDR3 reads CASSLRTSSYNEQFF. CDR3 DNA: TGCGCCAGCAGCCTGCGAACTAGCTCCTACAATGAGCAGTTCTTC.

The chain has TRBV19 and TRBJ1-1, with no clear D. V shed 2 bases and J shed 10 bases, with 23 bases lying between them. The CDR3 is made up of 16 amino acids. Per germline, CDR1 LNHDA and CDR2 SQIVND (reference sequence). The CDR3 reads CASSIQVRGTNNGAFF. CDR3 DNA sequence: TGTGCCAGTAGTATACAAGTCCGGGGAACGAACAATGGAGCTTTCTTT. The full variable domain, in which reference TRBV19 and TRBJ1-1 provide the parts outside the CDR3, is DGGITQSPKYLFRKEGQNVTLSCEQNLNHDAMYWYRQDPGQGLRLIYYSQIVNDFQKGDIAEGYSVSREKKESFPLTVTSAQKNPTAFYLCASSIQVRGTNNGAFFGQGTRLTVV.

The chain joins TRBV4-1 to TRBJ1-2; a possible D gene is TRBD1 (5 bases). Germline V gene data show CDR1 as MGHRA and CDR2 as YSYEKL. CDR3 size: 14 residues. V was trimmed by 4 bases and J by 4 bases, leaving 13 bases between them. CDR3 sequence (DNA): TGCGCCAGCAGCCCGACGACAGAACCCTATGGCTACACCTTC. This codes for CASSPTTEPYGYTF.

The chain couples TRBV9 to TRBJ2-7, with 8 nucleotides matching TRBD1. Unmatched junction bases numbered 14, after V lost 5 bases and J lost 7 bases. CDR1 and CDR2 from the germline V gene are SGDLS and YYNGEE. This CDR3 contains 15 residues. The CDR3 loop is CASSDTGGSSGEQYF. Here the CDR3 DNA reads TGTGCCAGCAGTGACACAGGGGGGTCCTCTGGGGAGCAGTACTTC.